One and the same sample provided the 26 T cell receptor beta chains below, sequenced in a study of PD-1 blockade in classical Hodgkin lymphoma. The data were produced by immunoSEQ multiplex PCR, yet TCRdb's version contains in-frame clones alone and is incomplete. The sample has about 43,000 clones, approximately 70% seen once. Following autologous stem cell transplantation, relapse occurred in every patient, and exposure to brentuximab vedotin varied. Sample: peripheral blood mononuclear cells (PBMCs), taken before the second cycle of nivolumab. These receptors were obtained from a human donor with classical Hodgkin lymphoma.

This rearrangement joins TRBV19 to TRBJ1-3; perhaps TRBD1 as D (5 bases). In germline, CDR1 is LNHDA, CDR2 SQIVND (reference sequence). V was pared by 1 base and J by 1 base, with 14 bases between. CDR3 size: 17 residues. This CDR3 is CASSIVSQGPSGNTIYF. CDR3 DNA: TGTGCCAGTAGTATAGTTTCCCAGGGCCCTTCTGGAAACACCATATATTTT. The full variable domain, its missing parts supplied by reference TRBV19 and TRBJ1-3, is DGGITQSPKYLFRKEGQNVTLSCEQNLNHDAMYWYRQDPGQGLRLIYYSQIVNDFQKGDIAEGYSVSREKKESFPLTVTSAQKNPTAFYLCASSIVSQGPSGNTIYFGEGSWLTVV.

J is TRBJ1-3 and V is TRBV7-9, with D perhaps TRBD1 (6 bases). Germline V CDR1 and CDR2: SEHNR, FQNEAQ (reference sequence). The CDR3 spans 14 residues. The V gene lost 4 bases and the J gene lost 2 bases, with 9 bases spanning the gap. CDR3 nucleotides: TGTGCCAGCAGCTCCAACAGGGCTGGAAACACCATATATTTT. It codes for CASSSNRAGNTIYF.

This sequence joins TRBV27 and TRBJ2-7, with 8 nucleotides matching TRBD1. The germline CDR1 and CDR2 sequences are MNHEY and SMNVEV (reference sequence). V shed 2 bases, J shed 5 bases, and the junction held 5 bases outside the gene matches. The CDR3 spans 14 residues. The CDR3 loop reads CASSLAGGLNEQYF. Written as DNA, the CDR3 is TGTGCCAGCAGTTTAGCAGGGGGCTTGAACGAGCAGTACTTC.

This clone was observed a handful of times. The CDR3: CAWSVGSAPRSGNTIYF. The CDR3 coding sequence is TGTGCCTGGAGTGTTGGGAGTGCGCCTCGGTCTGGAAACACCATATATTTT. The J gene is TRBJ1-3, the V gene TRBV30; D gene unclear. CDR1 and CDR2 (germline): GTSNPN, SVGIG (reference sequence). Trimming removed 0 bases at V and 1 base at J, with 16 bases between. This CDR3 region has 17 residues.

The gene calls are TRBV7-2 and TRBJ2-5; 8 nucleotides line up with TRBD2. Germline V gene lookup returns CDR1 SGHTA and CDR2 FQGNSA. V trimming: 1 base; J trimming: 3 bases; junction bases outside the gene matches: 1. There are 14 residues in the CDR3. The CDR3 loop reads CASSLVAGKETQYF. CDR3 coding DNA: TGTGCCAGCAGCTTAGTAGCGGGGAAAGAGACCCAGTACTTC.

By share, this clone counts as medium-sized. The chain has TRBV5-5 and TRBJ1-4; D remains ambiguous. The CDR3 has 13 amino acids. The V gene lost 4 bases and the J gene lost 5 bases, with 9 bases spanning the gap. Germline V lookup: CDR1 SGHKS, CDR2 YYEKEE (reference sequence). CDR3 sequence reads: CASSVDLNEKLFF. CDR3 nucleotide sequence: TGTGCCAGCAGCGTGGATTTAAATGAAAAACTGTTTTTT.

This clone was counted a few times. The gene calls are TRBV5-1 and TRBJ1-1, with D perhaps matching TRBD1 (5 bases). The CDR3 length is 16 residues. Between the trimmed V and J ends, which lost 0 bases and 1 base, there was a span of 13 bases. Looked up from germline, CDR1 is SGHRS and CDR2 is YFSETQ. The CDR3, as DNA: TGCGCCAGCAGCTTGGGACGAGTAGGGGCGAACACTGAAGCTTTCTTT. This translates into CASSLGRVGANTEAFF.

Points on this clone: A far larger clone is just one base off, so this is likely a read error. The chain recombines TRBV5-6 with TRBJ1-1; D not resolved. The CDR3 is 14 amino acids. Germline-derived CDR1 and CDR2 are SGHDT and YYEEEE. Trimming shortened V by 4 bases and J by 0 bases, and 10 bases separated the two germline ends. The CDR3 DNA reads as TGTGCCAGCAGCCCTTCACTTCTGAACACTGAAGCTTTCTTT. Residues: CASSPSLLNTEAFF.

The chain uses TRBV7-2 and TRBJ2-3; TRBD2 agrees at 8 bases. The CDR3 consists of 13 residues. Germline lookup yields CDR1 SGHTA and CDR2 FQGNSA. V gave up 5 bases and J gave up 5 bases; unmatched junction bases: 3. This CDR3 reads CASSPLAGDTQYF. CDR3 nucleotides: TGTGCCAGCAGCCCCCTAGCGGGAGATACGCAGTATTTT.

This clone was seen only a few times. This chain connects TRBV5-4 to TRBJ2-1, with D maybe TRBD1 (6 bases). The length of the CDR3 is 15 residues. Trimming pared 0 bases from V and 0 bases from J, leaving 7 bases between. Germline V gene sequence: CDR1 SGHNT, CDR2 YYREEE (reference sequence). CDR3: CASSLGDISYNEQFF. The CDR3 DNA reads TGTGCCAGCAGCTTGGGGGACATCTCCTACAATGAGCAGTTCTTC. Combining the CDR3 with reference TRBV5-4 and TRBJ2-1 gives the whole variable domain ETGVTQSPTHLIKTRGQQVTLRCSSQSGHNTVSWYQQALGQGPQFIFQYYREEENGRGNFPPRFSGLQFPNYSSELNVNALELDDSALYLCASSLGDISYNEQFFGPGTRLTVL.

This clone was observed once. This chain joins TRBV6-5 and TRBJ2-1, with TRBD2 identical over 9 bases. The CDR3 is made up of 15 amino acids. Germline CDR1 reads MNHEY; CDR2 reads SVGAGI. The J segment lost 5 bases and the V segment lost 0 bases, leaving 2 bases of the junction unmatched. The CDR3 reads CASSYSTSGNNEQFF. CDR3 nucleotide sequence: TGTGCCAGCAGTTACTCGACTAGCGGCAACAATGAGCAGTTCTTC.

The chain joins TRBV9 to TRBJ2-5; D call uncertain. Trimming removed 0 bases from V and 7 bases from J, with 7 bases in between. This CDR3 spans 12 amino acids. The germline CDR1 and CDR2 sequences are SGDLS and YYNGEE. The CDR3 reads CASSVDPRTQYF. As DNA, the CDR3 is TGTGCCAGCAGCGTAGACCCCAGGACCCAGTACTTC.

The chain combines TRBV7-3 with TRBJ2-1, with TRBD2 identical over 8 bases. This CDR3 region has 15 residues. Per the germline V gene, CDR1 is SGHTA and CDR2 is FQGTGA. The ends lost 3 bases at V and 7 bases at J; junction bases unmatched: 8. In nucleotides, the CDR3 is TGTGCCAGCAGCTTCACTAGCGGTGGAAAGAATGAGCAGTTCTTC. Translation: CASSFTSGGKNEQFF.

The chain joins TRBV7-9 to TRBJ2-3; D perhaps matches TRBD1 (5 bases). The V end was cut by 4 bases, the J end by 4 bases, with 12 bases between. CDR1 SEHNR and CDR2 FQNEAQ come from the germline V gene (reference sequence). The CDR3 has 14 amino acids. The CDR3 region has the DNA TGTGCCAGCAGCTCGATGCAGGGTCCAGATACGCAGTATTTT. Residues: CASSSMQGPDTQYF.

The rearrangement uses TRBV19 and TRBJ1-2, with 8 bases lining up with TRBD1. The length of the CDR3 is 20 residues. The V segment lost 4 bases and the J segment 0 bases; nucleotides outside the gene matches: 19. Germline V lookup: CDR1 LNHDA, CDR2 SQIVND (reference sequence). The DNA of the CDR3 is TGTGCCAGTAGTAAGAATTCCGGGACAGGCCAGGCCCCAGCTAACTATGGCTACACCTTC. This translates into CASSKNSGTGQAPANYGYTF.

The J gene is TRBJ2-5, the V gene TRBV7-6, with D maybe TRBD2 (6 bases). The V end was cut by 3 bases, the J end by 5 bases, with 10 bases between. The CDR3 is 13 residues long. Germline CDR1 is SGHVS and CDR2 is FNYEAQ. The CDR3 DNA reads TGTGCCAGCAGCTTCGGGGGTCGGGAGACCCAGTACTTC. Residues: CASSFGGRETQYF.

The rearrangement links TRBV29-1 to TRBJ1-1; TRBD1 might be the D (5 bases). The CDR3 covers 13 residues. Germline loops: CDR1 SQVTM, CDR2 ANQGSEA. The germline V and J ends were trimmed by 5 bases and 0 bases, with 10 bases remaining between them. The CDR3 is CSVRRGMNTEAFF. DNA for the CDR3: TGCAGCGTTCGAAGGGGTATGAACACTGAAGCTTTCTTT.

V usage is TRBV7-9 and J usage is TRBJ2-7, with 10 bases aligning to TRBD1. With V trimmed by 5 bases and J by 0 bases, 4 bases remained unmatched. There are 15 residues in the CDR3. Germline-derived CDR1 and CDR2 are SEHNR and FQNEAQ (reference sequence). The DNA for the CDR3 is TGTGCCAGCAGCCCCCGACAGGGGGCCTCCTACGAGCAGTACTTC. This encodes CASSPRQGASYEQYF.

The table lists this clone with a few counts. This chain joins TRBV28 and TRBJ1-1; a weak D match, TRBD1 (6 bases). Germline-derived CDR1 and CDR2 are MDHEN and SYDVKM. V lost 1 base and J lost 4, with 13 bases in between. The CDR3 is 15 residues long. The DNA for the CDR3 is TGTGCCAGCAGTTTATACGGCGGAGGGGGCACTGAAGCTTTCTTT. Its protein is CASSLYGGGGTEAFF.

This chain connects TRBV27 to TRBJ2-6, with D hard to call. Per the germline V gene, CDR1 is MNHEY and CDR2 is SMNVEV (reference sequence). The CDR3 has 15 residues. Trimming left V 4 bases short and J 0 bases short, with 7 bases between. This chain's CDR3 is CASSYLTSGANVLTF. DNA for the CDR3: TGTGCCAGCAGTTATTTGACCTCTGGGGCCAACGTCCTGACTTTC.

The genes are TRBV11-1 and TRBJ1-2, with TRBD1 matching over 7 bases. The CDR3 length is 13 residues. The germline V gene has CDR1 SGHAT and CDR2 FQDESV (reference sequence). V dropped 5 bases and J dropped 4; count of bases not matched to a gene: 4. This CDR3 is CASSPRDSYGYTF. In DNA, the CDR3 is TGTGCCAGCAGCCCCCGGGACAGCTATGGCTACACCTTC.

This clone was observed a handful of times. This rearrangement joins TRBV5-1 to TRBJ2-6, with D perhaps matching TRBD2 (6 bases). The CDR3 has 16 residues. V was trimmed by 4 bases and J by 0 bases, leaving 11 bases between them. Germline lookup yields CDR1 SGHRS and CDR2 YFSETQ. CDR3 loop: CASSPGLVSGANVLTF. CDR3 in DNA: TGCGCCAGCAGCCCGGGACTGGTCTCTGGGGCCAACGTCCTGACTTTC.

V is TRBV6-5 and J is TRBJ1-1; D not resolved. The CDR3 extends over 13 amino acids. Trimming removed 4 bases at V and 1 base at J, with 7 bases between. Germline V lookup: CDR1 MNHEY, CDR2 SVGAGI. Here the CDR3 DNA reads TGTGCCAGCAGTTTTGCGGAGAACACTGAAGCTTTCTTT. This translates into CASSFAENTEAFF.

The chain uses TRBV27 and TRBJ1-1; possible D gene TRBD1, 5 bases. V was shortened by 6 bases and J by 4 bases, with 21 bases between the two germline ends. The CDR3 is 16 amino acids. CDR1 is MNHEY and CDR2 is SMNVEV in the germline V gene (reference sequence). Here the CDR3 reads CASSLRVPGGGTEAFF. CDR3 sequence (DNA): TGTGCCAGCAGCCTGCGGGTCCCGGGGGGAGGCACTGAAGCTTTCTTT.

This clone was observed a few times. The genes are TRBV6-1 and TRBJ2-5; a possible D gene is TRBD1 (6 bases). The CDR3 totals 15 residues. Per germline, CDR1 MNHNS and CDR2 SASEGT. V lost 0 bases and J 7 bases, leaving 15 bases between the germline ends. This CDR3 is CASSEAGREGGTQYF. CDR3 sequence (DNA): TGTGCCAGCAGTGAAGCCGGCAGGGAAGGGGGGACCCAGTACTTC.

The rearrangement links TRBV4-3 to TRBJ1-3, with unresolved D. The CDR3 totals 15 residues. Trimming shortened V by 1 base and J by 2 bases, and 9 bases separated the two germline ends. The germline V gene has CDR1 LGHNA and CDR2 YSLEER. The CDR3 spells CASSQGPGPGNTIYF. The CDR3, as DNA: TGCGCCAGCAGCCAAGGTCCCGGACCTGGAAACACCATATATTTT.